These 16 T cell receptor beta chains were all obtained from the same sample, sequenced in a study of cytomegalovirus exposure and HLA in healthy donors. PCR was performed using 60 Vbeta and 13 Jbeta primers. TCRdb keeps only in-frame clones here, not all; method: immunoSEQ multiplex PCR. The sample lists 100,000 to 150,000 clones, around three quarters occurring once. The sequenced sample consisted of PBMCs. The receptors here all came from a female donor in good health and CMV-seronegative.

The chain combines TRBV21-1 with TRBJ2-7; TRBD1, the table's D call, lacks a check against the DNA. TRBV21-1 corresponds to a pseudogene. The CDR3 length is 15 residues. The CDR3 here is CASSSMTGSPYEQYF. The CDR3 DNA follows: TGTGCCAGCAGCTCTATGACAGGGAGCCCCTACGAGCAGTACTTC.

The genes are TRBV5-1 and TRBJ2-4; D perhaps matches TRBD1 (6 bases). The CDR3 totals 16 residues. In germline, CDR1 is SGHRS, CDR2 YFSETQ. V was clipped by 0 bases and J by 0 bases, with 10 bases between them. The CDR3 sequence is CASSLEGVLAKNIQYF. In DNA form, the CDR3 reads TGCGCCAGCAGCTTGGAGGGGGTACTAGCCAAAAACATTCAGTACTTC.

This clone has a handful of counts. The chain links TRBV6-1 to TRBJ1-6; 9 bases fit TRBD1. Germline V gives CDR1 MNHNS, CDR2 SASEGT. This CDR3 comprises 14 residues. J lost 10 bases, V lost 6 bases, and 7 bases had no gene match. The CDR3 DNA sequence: TGTGCCAGCAGGAGTAAGGGACAGGGCTCACCCCTCCACTTT. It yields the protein CASRSKGQGSPLHF.

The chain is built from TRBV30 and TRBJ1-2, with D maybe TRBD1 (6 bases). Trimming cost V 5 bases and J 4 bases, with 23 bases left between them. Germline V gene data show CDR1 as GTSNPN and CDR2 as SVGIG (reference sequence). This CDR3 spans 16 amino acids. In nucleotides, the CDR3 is TGTGCCTGGTCCTGGGGGGGCGAAGGAGGCGTCTATGGCTACACCTTC. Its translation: CAWSWGGEGGVYGYTF.

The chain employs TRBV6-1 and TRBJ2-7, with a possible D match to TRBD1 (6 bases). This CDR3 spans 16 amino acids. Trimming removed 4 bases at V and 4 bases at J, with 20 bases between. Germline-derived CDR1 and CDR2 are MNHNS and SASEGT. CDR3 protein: CASSVAGQPINYEQYF. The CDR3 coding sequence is TGTGCCAGCAGTGTTGCCGGACAGCCCATCAATTACGAGCAGTACTTC.

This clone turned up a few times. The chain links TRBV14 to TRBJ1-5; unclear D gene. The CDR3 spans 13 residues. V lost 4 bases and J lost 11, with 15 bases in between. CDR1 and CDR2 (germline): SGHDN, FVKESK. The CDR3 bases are TGTGCCAGCAGCCCAGCGCGTGGAGGGTCCCAGCATTTT. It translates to CASSPARGGSQHF.

DNA for the CDR3: TGCGCCAGCAGCCAAAGGGGACTAGACAAAAACATTCAGTACTTC. Translation: CASSQRGLDKNIQYF. The chain recombines TRBV4-1 with TRBJ2-4, with 8 bases identical to TRBD2. CDR1 MGHRA and CDR2 YSYEKL come from the germline V gene. This CDR3 is 15 amino acids long. V shed 2 bases, J shed 3 bases, and the junction held 3 bases outside the gene matches.

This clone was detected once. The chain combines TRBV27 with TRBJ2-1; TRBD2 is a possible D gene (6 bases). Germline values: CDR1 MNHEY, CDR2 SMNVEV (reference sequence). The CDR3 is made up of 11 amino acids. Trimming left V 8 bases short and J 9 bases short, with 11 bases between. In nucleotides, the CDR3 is TGTGCCAGCCTTTCCGGGGGTGAGCAGTTCTTC. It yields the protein CASLSGGEQFF.

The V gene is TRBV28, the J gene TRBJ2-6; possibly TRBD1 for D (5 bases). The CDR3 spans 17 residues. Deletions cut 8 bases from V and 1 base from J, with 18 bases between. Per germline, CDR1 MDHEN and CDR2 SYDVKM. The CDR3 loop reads CASHKSQGVSGANVLTF. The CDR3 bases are TGTGCCAGCCATAAGTCCCAGGGCGTTTCTGGGGCCAACGTCCTGACTTTC.

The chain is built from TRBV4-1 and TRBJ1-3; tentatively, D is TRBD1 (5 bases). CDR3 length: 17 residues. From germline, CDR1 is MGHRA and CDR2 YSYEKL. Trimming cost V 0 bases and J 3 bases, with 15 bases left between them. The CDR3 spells CASSQDARGFFGNTIYF. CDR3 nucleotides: TGCGCCAGCAGCCAAGATGCCCGGGGGTTCTTTGGAAACACCATATATTTT.

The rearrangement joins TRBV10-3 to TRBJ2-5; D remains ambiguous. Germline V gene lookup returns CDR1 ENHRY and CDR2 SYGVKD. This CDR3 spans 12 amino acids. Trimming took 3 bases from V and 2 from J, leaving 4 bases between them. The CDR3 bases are TGTGCCATCAGTGATCAGCAAGAGACCCAGTACTTC. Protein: CAISDQQETQYF.

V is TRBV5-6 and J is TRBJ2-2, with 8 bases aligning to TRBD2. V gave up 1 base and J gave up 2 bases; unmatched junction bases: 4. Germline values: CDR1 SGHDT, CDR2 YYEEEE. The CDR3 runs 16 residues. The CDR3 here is CASSLSLAGNTGELFF. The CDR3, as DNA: TGTGCCAGCAGCTTGTCGCTAGCGGGTAACACCGGGGAGCTGTTTTTT.

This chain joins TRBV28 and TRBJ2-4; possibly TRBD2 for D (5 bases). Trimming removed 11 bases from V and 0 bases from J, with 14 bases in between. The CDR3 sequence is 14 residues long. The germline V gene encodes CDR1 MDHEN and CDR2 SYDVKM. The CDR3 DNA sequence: TGTGCCGCGGGTGTGGCGGGAGCCAAAAACATTCAGTACTTC. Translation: CAAGVAGAKNIQYF.

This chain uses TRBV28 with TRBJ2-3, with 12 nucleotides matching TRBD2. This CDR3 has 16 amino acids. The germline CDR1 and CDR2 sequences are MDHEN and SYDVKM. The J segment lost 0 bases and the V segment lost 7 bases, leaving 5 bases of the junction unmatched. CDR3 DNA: TGTGCCAGCACCACGGGACTAGCGGGTAGCACAGATACGCAGTATTTT. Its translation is CASTTGLAGSTDTQYF.

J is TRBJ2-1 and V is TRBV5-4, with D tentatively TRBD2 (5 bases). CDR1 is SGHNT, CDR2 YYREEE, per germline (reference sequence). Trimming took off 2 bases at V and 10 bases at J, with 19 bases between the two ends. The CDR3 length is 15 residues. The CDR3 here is CASSFFIGSGVEQFF. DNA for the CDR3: TGTGCCAGCAGCTTTTTCATAGGTTCCGGGGTAGAGCAGTTCTTC. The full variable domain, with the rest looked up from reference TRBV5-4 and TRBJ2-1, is ETGVTQSPTHLIKTRGQQVTLRCSSQSGHNTVSWYQQALGQGPQFIFQYYREEENGRGNFPPRFSGLQFPNYSSELNVNALELDDSALYLCASSFFIGSGVEQFFGPGTRLTVL.

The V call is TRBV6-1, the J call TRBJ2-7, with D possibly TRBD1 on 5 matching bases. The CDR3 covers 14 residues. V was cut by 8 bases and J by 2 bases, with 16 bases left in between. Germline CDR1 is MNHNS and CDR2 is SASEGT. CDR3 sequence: CASSLGRQTYEQYF. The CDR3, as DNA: TGTGCCAGCTCCCTAGGCAGACAGACCTACGAGCAGTACTTC.